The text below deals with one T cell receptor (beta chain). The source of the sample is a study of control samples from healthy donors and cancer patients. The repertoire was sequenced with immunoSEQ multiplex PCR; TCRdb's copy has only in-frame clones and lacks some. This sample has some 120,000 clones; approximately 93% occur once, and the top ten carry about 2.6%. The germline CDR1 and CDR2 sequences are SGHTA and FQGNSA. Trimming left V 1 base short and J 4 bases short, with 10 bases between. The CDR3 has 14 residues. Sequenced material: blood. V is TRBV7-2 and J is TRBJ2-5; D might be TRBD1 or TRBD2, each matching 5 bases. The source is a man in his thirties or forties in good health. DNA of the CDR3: TGTGCCAGCAGCTTAGAGGGACGTTTAGAGACCCAGTACTTC. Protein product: CASSLEGRLETQYF.